This T cell receptor beta chain came from a study of control samples from healthy donors and cancer patients. Some clones are missing from TCRdb's copy, which holds only in-frame ones; the method was immunoSEQ multiplex PCR. The sample shows about 150,000 clones, approximately 93% of them seen only once. V was clipped by 0 bases and J by 11 bases, with 3 bases between them. Germline V gene data show CDR1 as SGHNT and CDR2 as YYREEE (reference sequence). The CDR3 consists of 11 residues. This TCR was sampled from a man aged 18 to 29 in good health. The sample taken for sequencing was blood. This rearrangement joins TRBV5-4 to TRBJ2-6, with unresolved D. Here the CDR3 reads CASSLADVLTF. DNA for the CDR3: TGTGCCAGCAGCTTGGCGGACGTCCTGACTTTC.